The T cell receptor (beta chain) under discussion was sequenced for a study of control samples from healthy donors and cancer patients. Generated by immunoSEQ multiplex PCR, the TCRdb table keeps only in-frame clones and is missing some. The table includes roughly 130,000 clones, 75% to 95% detected once. The TCR originated in a young man in good health. Sequences were obtained from blood.

CDR3 nucleotide sequence: TGCGCCAGCAGCTTGTTTTTCGGGGGGGCCGGGGATACGCAGTATTTT. Translating gives CASSLFFGGAGDTQYF. The chain uses TRBV5-1 and TRBJ2-3; 8 nucleotides line up with TRBD2. The V segment lost 1 base and the J segment 6 bases; nucleotides outside the gene matches: 10. Germline-derived CDR1 and CDR2 are SGHRS and YFSETQ. The CDR3 is 16 amino acids.